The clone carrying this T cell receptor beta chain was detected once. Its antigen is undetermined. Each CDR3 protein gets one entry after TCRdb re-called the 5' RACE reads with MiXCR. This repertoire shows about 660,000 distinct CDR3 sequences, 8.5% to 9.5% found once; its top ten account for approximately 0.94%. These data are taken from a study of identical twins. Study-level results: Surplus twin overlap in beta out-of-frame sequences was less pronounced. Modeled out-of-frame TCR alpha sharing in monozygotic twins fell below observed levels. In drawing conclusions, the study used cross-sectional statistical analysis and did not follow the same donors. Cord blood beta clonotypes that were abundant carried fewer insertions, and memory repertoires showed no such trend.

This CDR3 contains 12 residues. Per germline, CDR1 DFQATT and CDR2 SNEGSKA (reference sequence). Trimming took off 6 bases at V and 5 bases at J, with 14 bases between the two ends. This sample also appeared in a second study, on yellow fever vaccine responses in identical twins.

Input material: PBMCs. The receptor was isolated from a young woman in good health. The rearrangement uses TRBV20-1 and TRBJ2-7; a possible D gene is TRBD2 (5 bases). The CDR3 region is CSAPSQRDEQYF. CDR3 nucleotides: TGCAGTGCACCTAGCCAAAGGGACGAGCAGTACTTC.